These 27 T cell receptor beta chains were all obtained from the same sample, sequenced in a study of shared clonotypes between healthy human individuals. Assay: immunoSEQ multiplex PCR; the TCRdb copy retains only in-frame clones and omits some. The sample carries a few million clones, 90% to 95% recorded once. Sequencing was done on a sample of naive CD4+ T cells sorted from blood. The subset is: CD45RA+ positively selected. The source is a man between 18 and 29 years old in good health.

This clone was counted a single time. V usage is TRBV4-1 and J usage is TRBJ2-1; TRBD1 is a possible D gene (6 bases). Trimming pared 9 bases from V and 4 bases from J, leaving 25 bases between. The length of the CDR3 is 17 residues. CDR1 and CDR2 (germline): MGHRA, YSYEKL. CDR3 sequence reads: CASNGLHQGLGYNEQFF. DNA for the CDR3: TGCGCCAGTAACGGCCTCCACCAGGGGCTCGGGTACAATGAGCAGTTCTTC.

The V gene is TRBV5-1, the J gene TRBJ2-1, with D possibly called TRBD1 or TRBD2 (5 bases each). CDR3 length: 15 residues. V lost 3 bases and J lost 8, with 18 bases in between. Germline CDR1 is SGHRS and CDR2 is YFSETQ. In DNA, the CDR3 is TGCGCCAGCAGCTCCGGCCCGGTTGGGGGAGATGAGCAGTTCTTC. Translation gives CASSSGPVGGDEQFF.

The rearrangement links TRBV19 to TRBJ1-4, with a possible D match to TRBD1 (5 bases). Germline values: CDR1 LNHDA, CDR2 SQIVND (reference sequence). V lost 5 bases and J lost 5, with 12 bases in between. The CDR3 runs 14 residues. The CDR3 is CASSVGARNEKLFF. The CDR3 nucleotides read TGTGCCAGTAGTGTAGGGGCCCGAAATGAAAAACTGTTTTTT.

This clone was seen a few times. Other nucleotide sequences in the sample specify the same CDR3. The chain combines TRBV19 with TRBJ1-5; D possibly corresponds to TRBD1 (5 bases). Germline V gene lookup returns CDR1 LNHDA and CDR2 SQIVND (reference sequence). Trimming took off 5 bases at V and 4 bases at J, with 6 bases between the two ends. This CDR3 contains 12 residues. CDR3 protein: CASSGQNQPQHF. The CDR3 bases are TGTGCCAGTAGTGGACAAAATCAGCCCCAGCATTTT. Drawing the rest from reference TRBV19 and TRBJ1-5, the complete variable domain is DGGITQSPKYLFRKEGQNVTLSCEQNLNHDAMYWYRQDPGQGLRLIYYSQIVNDFQKGDIAEGYSVSREKKESFPLTVTSAQKNPTAFYLCASSGQNQPQHFGDGTRLSIL.

This sequence joins TRBV11-2 and TRBJ2-3; possible D gene TRBD2, 5 bases. With 5 bases removed from V and 0 bases from J, the gap between germline ends came to 9 bases. CDR1 and CDR2 from the germline V gene are SGHAT and FQNNGV. This CDR3 region has 14 residues. The CDR3 here is CASSRTGSTDTQYF. The CDR3 coding sequence is TGTGCCAGCAGCCGCACGGGGAGCACAGATACGCAGTATTTT.

This clone has only one observation. CDR3 residues: CAISVGAVQETQYF. CDR3 nucleotides: TGTGCCATTTCCGTGGGGGCGGTTCAAGAGACCCAGTACTTC. J is TRBJ2-5 and V is TRBV10-3; perhaps TRBD1 as D (6 bases). The CDR3 is 14 residues long. Germline V gives CDR1 ENHRY, CDR2 SYGVKD. V lost 9 bases to trimming and J lost 2 bases, with 16 bases between them.

This sequence joins TRBV4-1 and TRBJ2-7; weak D call: TRBD1 (7 bases). CDR3 length: 15 amino acids. Trimming stripped 6 bases from V and 7 bases from J, with 22 bases between. Germline assignment: CDR1 MGHRA and CDR2 YSYEKL. The CDR3 DNA reads as TGCGCCAGCAGGAGATCCGGGACACCAGGGGGGGAGCAGTACTTC. This gives the protein CASRRSGTPGGEQYF.

The chain links TRBV18 to TRBJ1-3; D remains unclear. CDR1 is KGHSH and CDR2 is LQKENI in the germline V gene. The V end lost 4 bases, the J end lost 8 bases, and 24 bases lay between the germline ends. The CDR3 length is 17 residues. Written as DNA, the CDR3 is TGTGCCAGCTCACGACCTCTCTACACTGAGCTTGGGGACACCATATATTTT. It yields the protein CASSRPLYTELGDTIYF.

The chain carries TRBV29-1 and TRBJ2-1, with 8 bases identical to TRBD1. Germline assignment: CDR1 SQVTM and CDR2 ANQGSEA. The CDR3 contains 15 residues. Trimming cost V 0 bases and J 6 bases; bases outside gene matches: 7. DNA of the CDR3: TGCAGCGTTGAAGATCTTGACAGGGGAGGCAATGAGCAGTTCTTC. This sequence encodes CSVEDLDRGGNEQFF.

This clone has just one count. The sample contains more than one DNA sequence encoding this CDR3. This chain joins TRBV30 and TRBJ1-5; D gene unclear. V was clipped by 1 base and J by 0 bases, with 4 bases between them. Germline V lookup: CDR1 GTSNPN, CDR2 SVGIG (reference sequence). The CDR3 sequence is 13 residues long. The CDR3 DNA reads TGTGCCTGGAGTGGTGGTAGCAATCAGCCCCAGCATTTT. It encodes CAWSGGSNQPQHF. Supplemented by reference TRBV30 and TRBJ1-5, the full variable domain reads SQTIHQWPATLVQPVGSPLSLECTVEGTSNPNLYWYRQAAGRGLQLLFYSVGIGQISSEVPQNLSASRPQDRQFILSSKKLLLSDSGFYLCAWSGGSNQPQHFGDGTRLSIL.

V gene TRBV5-4 combines with J gene TRBJ2-7; 7 bases fit TRBD1. CDR3 size: 14 residues. CDR1 and CDR2 from the germline V gene are SGHNT and YYREEE (reference sequence). V lost 0 bases to trimming and J lost 7 bases; unmatched junction nucleotides: 7. CDR3 amino acids: CASSLAQGVGEQYF. The CDR3 DNA follows: TGTGCCAGCAGCTTGGCGCAGGGGGTAGGTGAGCAGTACTTC. Based on the CDR3 plus reference TRBV5-4 and TRBJ2-7, the full variable domain is ETGVTQSPTHLIKTRGQQVTLRCSSQSGHNTVSWYQQALGQGPQFIFQYYREEENGRGNFPPRFSGLQFPNYSSELNVNALELDDSALYLCASSLAQGVGEQYFGPGTRLTVT.

The V call is TRBV6-1, the J call TRBJ1-5; D is unclear. Between the trimmed V and J ends, which lost 3 bases and 2 bases, there was a span of 11 bases. This CDR3 region has 15 residues. CDR1 and CDR2 from the germline V gene are MNHNS and SASEGT. CDR3 protein: CASSDEANGNQPQHF. CDR3 nucleotides: TGTGCCAGCAGTGATGAGGCCAACGGCAATCAGCCCCAGCATTTT.

This chain connects TRBV6-4 to TRBJ1-6, with D hard to call. Trimming cost V 2 bases and J 7 bases, with 12 bases left between them. The CDR3 covers 15 residues. Looked up from germline, CDR1 is MRHNA and CDR2 is SNTAGT. The CDR3 loop is CASSDEGLANSPLHF. The DNA of the CDR3 is TGTGCCAGCAGTGACGAAGGGTTAGCGAATTCACCCCTCCACTTT.

CDR3 in amino acids: CASTVGTLTYEQYF. CDR3 nucleotide sequence: TGTGCCAGCACCGTTGGGACTTTGACCTACGAGCAGTACTTC. The J gene is TRBJ2-7, the V gene TRBV6-6; D might be TRBD2 (6 bases). The CDR3 length is 14 residues. Trimming took 7 bases from V and 2 from J, leaving 15 bases between them. The V gene's germline CDR1 is MNHNY and CDR2 SVGAGI (reference sequence).

The chain joins TRBV4-1 to TRBJ2-6, with D uncertain. V was clipped by 0 bases and J by 0 bases, with 18 bases between them. Germline values: CDR1 MGHRA, CDR2 YSYEKL. The CDR3 sequence is 20 residues long. Written as DNA, the CDR3 is TGCGCCAGCAGCCAAGATAAACTTAAGGACGGGTACTCTGGGGCCAACGTCCTGACTTTC. This codes for CASSQDKLKDGYSGANVLTF.

This chain joins TRBV19 and TRBJ1-1, with 7 bases identical to TRBD1. Germline assignment: CDR1 LNHDA and CDR2 SQIVND (reference sequence). The ends lost 5 bases at V and 2 bases at J; junction bases unmatched: 2. The CDR3 is 13 residues long. CDR3 DNA sequence: TGTGCCAGTAGTTGGACAGGTAACACTGAAGCTTTCTTT. Encoded protein: CASSWTGNTEAFF.

The chain couples TRBV5-5 to TRBJ1-2; 9 nucleotides line up with TRBD1. CDR3 length: 15 amino acids. The germline V gene encodes CDR1 SGHKS and CDR2 YYEKEE (reference sequence). J gave up 8 bases and V 4 bases, and 12 bases lay outside the gene matches. The CDR3 loop is CASSPIPGQGSGYTF. CDR3 DNA sequence: TGTGCCAGCAGCCCTATCCCGGGACAGGGAAGCGGCTACACCTTC.

This clone was counted once. The rearrangement uses TRBV7-2 and TRBJ2-1, with D unresolved. V was pared by 3 bases and J by 6 bases, with 9 bases between. Germline loops: CDR1 SGHTA, CDR2 FQGNSA. The length of the CDR3 is 13 residues. The CDR3 sequence is CASSLRKSNEQFF. In nucleotides, the CDR3 is TGTGCCAGCAGCTTGCGCAAGAGCAATGAGCAGTTCTTC.

As regards this clone: One end of the junction varies from germline; a read error may be responsible. The chain recombines TRBV7-2 with TRBJ1-4; no firm D call. The CDR3 runs to 15 residues. CDR1 SGHTA and CDR2 FQGNSA come from the germline V gene. This CDR3 reads CASSSRGPTNEELFF. CDR3 DNA: TGTGCCAGCAGCTCCCGTGGGCCAACTAATGAAGAACTGTTTTTT.

This chain joins TRBV2 and TRBJ1-2; D gene unclear. With 6 bases removed from V and 5 bases from J, the gap between germline ends came to 7 bases. CDR3 length equals 11 residues. Per the germline V gene, CDR1 is SNHLY and CDR2 is FYNNEI. The CDR3 reads CASRGEYGYTF. CDR3 coding DNA: TGTGCCAGCAGAGGCGAGTATGGCTACACCTTC.

The V gene is TRBV25-1, the J gene TRBJ2-1; 11 bases match TRBD1. The CDR3 is made up of 16 amino acids. CDR1 MGHDK and CDR2 SYGVNS come from the germline V gene. Losses at the gene ends were 5 bases for V and 7 bases for J; bases not matched to a gene: 10. The CDR3 DNA is TGTGCCAGCAGTACTTCCGGGACAGGGGGACGAAATGAGCAGTTCTTC. Protein product: CASSTSGTGGRNEQFF. Looking up the rest from reference TRBV25-1 and TRBJ2-1 gives the full variable domain: EADIYQTPRYLVIGTGKKITLECSQTMGHDKMYWYQQDPGMELHLIHYSYGVNSTEKGDLSSESTVSRIRTEHFPLTLESARPSHTSQYLCASSTSGTGGRNEQFFGPGTRLTVL.

The genes are TRBV19 and TRBJ2-2, with D possibly matching TRBD2 (5 bases). Germline V lookup: CDR1 LNHDA, CDR2 SQIVND (reference sequence). This CDR3 is built from 13 residues. The germline V and J ends were trimmed by 5 bases and 1 base, with 5 bases remaining between them. CDR3 sequence (DNA): TGTGCCAGTAGTGAGGGGAACACCGGGGAGCTGTTTTTT. Translating gives CASSEGNTGELFF.

J is TRBJ2-1 and V is TRBV7-2; 10 bases line up with TRBD2. The length of the CDR3 is 15 residues. Germline-derived CDR1 and CDR2 are SGHTA and FQGNSA. J lost 8 bases, V lost 2 bases, and 6 bases had no gene match. DNA for the CDR3: TGTGCCAGCAGCTTATTGTCGCTAGCGGGAGATGAGCAGTTCTTC. Amino acids: CASSLLSLAGDEQFF.

The J gene is TRBJ2-3, the V gene TRBV2; D is unclear. Germline CDR1 SNHLY, CDR2 FYNNEI. This CDR3 has 15 amino acids. Trimming cost V 0 bases and J 1 base, with 8 bases left between them. DNA of the CDR3: TGTGCCAGCAGTGAAGCGCCTCTAGGCACAGATACGCAGTATTTT. It yields the protein CASSEAPLGTDTQYF.

The V gene is TRBV5-1, the J gene TRBJ1-4; TRBD1 matches 7 bases. J gave up 4 bases and V 3 bases, and 9 bases lay outside the gene matches. This CDR3 region has 16 residues. Per germline, CDR1 SGHRS and CDR2 YFSETQ. CDR3 nucleotide sequence: TGCGCCAGCAGCTCTTCTCCGGGACAGAGTAATGAAAAACTGTTTTTT. This codes for CASSSSPGQSNEKLFF.

The V call is TRBV6-6, the J call TRBJ2-1; TRBD1 matches 7 bases. The CDR3 is 15 amino acids. The V and J ends lost 6 bases and 2 bases, in that order; junction bases with no gene match: 7. Germline values: CDR1 MNHNY, CDR2 SVGAGI (reference sequence). The CDR3: CASSRFGTAYNEQFF. The CDR3 nucleotides are TGTGCCAGCAGCCGTTTCGGGACAGCCTACAATGAGCAGTTCTTC.

The V call is TRBV28, the J call TRBJ1-5; D is possibly TRBD1 (6 bases). This CDR3 is 16 amino acids long. Germline lookup yields CDR1 MDHEN and CDR2 SYDVKM. The germline V and J ends were trimmed by 4 bases and 0 bases, with 13 bases remaining between them. This CDR3 is CASSSTGDHSNQPQHF. The CDR3 DNA reads TGTGCCAGCAGTTCGACAGGAGACCATAGCAATCAGCCCCAGCATTTT.